One and the same sample provided the 30 T cell receptor beta chains below, sequenced in a study of CD8+ T cells in alopecia areata listed by TCRdb under 2018. The time point label for this specimen denotes: 24 weeks on oral tofacitinib. The treatment or condition label, read with the paper, signifies: oral pan-JAK inhibitor, 5-10 mg twice daily. Receptors were amplified or captured by the immunoSEQ multiplex PCR assay. For TCR sequencing, RNA was extracted from every sample and reverse transcribed into cDNA to serve as template. As stored in TCRdb, this immuneACCESS dataset retains in-frame rearrangements with V and J assigned. A fraction of the clones does not appear; measured against another copy, unresolved V genes explain less than half of the discrepancy, and the remainder lacks a known reason. Within this sample are 150,000 to 200,000 clones, with 60% of them counted one time only. The top ten clonotypes cover around 0.92% of the sample.

The input for sequencing was CD4+ T cells sorted from blood, taken at week 24, from a patient treated with tofacitinib. The receptors originated from a human donor with alopecia areata.

A few counts support this clone. The chain uses TRBV29-1 and TRBJ2-5; D remains ambiguous. Germline CDR1 and CDR2: SQVTM and ANQGSEA. V gave up 1 base and J gave up 0 bases, with 18 bases separating them. The CDR3 sequence is 17 residues long. CDR3 in amino acids: CSVEGGHRTEYQETQYF. In DNA form, the CDR3 reads TGCAGCGTTGAAGGAGGCCATAGGACCGAGTACCAAGAGACCCAGTACTTC.

The rearrangement uses TRBV27 and TRBJ2-2; TRBD1 aligns across 7 bases. The CDR3 is made up of 19 amino acids. Looked up from germline, CDR1 is MNHEY and CDR2 is SMNVEV (reference sequence). V trimming: 2 bases; J trimming: 0 bases; junction bases outside the gene matches: 12. CDR3 in amino acids: CASSLLGQPGQSNTGELFF. CDR3 coding DNA: TGTGCCAGCAGTTTACTGGGACAACCGGGACAGTCGAACACCGGGGAGCTGTTTTTT.

The table lists this clone with a few counts. This chain uses TRBV15 with TRBJ2-5; TRBD2 might be the D (6 bases). The CDR3 is made up of 12 amino acids. Between the trimmed V and J ends, which lost 7 bases and 5 bases, there was a span of 11 bases. Germline CDR1 and CDR2: LNHNV and YYDKDF (reference sequence). CDR3 in amino acids: CATTGDLETQYF. DNA for the CDR3: TGTGCCACCACGGGGGATTTGGAGACCCAGTACTTC.

V usage is TRBV11-2 and J usage is TRBJ2-5; D gene ambiguous. The CDR3 runs to 15 residues. CDR1 is SGHAT and CDR2 is FQNNGV in the germline V gene. The V gene lost 1 base and the J gene lost 4 bases, with 13 bases spanning the gap. In DNA form, the CDR3 reads TGTGCCAGCAGCTTAGCGGGCCCTACGGGAGAGACCCAGTACTTC. Protein sequence: CASSLAGPTGETQYF.

This clone was seen more than once but under ten times. The chain carries TRBV4-3 and TRBJ2-5, with D uncertain. Trimming took off 3 bases at V and 5 bases at J, with 10 bases between the two ends. Germline CDR1 reads LGHNA; CDR2 reads YSLEER. The length of the CDR3 is 13 residues. As DNA, the CDR3 is TGCGCCAGCAGCCAGACGATGGTGGAGACCCAGTACTTC. This codes for CASSQTMVETQYF.

The V and J genes are TRBV2 and TRBJ2-2, with D maybe TRBD1 (6 bases). V was cut by 2 bases and J by 3 bases, with 10 bases left in between. The CDR3 consists of 15 residues. Germline V gene sequence: CDR1 SNHLY, CDR2 FYNNEI. This CDR3 reads CASSETGLDTGELFF. The DNA of the CDR3 is TGTGCCAGCAGTGAAACAGGGCTGGACACCGGGGAGCTGTTTTTT.

The gene calls are TRBV7-8 and TRBJ1-5; the D gene is possibly TRBD1 (6 bases). Germline values: CDR1 SGHVS, CDR2 FQNEAQ. Trimming pared 5 bases from V and 4 bases from J, leaving 9 bases between. This CDR3 contains 13 residues. The CDR3, as DNA: TGTGCCAGCAGCCCCAGGGGAAATCAGCCCCAGCATTTT. Protein: CASSPRGNQPQHF.

The J gene is TRBJ1-1, the V gene TRBV4-3; D is unresolved. The V and J ends lost 3 bases and 3 bases respectively, with 8 bases between them. The CDR3 has 13 amino acids. Per germline, CDR1 LGHNA and CDR2 YSLEER. CDR3 nucleotides: TGCGCCAGCAGCCAGAAGATAGACACTGAAGCTTTCTTT. Protein sequence: CASSQKIDTEAFF.

The count of this clone is one. V is TRBV4-3 and J is TRBJ1-2, with D uncertain. Germline V lookup: CDR1 LGHNA, CDR2 YSLEER. Trimming left V 6 bases short and J 7 bases short, with 9 bases between. CDR3 length equals 11 residues. The DNA of the CDR3 is TGCGCCAGCAGTATGGGAATTGGCTACACCTTC. Translation gives CASSMGIGYTF.

The genes are TRBV30 and TRBJ2-4, with 7 bases identical to TRBD2. The CDR3 is made up of 13 amino acids. Germline CDR1 GTSNPN, CDR2 SVGIG (reference sequence). After removal of 0 bases from V and 9 bases from J, the junction contained 5 bases not matched to a gene. DNA of the CDR3: TGTGCCTGGAGTGTAGACGGGGGGAGCATTCAGTACTTC. This encodes CAWSVDGGSIQYF.

This chain connects TRBV30 to TRBJ1-2, with D perhaps TRBD1 (5 bases). This CDR3 has 12 residues. The V end lost 1 base, the J end lost 7 bases, and 10 bases lay between the germline ends. CDR1 is GTSNPN and CDR2 is SVGIG in the germline V gene (reference sequence). The CDR3 DNA reads as TGTGCCTGGAGTGACGGGGGTTCTGGCTACACCTTC. It is translated as CAWSDGGSGYTF. The full variable domain, in which reference TRBV30 and TRBJ1-2 provide the parts outside the CDR3, is SQTIHQWPATLVQPVGSPLSLECTVEGTSNPNLYWYRQAAGRGLQLLFYSVGIGQISSEVPQNLSASRPQDRQFILSSKKLLLSDSGFYLCAWSDGGSGYTFGSGTRLTVV.

There are a few counts of this clone. The V call is TRBV6-6, the J call TRBJ2-1; 10 bases match TRBD2. Germline V gives CDR1 MNHNY, CDR2 SVGAGI (reference sequence). V lost 2 bases, J lost 7 bases, and 8 bases stayed unmatched. The CDR3 consists of 16 residues. This CDR3 reads CASSYSLASGGNEQFF. CDR3 bases: TGTGCCAGCAGTTACAGTTTAGCTAGCGGGGGAAATGAGCAGTTCTTC.

The chain couples TRBV10-2 to TRBJ2-1; possibly TRBD2 for D (5 bases). The CDR3 runs 12 residues. Trimming took 3 bases from V and 8 from J, leaving 8 bases between them. Germline CDR1 WSHSY, CDR2 SAAADI. The chain's CDR3 is CASSDLRDEQFF. The CDR3, as DNA: TGCGCCAGCAGTGATTTGAGGGATGAGCAGTTCTTC.

The gene calls are TRBV6-6 and TRBJ2-7; 8 bases line up with TRBD1. The CDR3 contains 15 residues. CDR1 MNHNY and CDR2 SVGAGI come from the germline V gene (reference sequence). The V and J ends lost 6 bases and 2 bases, in that order; junction bases with no gene match: 9. The CDR3 spells CASRETGQGTYEQYF. In DNA form, the CDR3 reads TGTGCCAGCAGGGAAACTGGACAGGGCACCTACGAGCAGTACTTC.

This chain connects TRBV11-2 to TRBJ2-2; D call uncertain. Germline CDR1 is SGHAT and CDR2 is FQNNGV. The CDR3 is 16 residues long. V shed 2 bases and J shed 2 bases, with 12 bases lying between them. CDR3 DNA: TGTGCCAGCAGCTTACGATTACTAAAAAACACCGGGGAGCTGTTTTTT. It translates to CASSLRLLKNTGELFF. The full variable domain, rest sourced from reference TRBV11-2 and TRBJ2-2, is EAGVAQSPRYKIIEKRQSVAFWCNPISGHATLYWYQQILGQGPKLLIQFQNNGVVDDSQLPKDRFSAERLKGVDSTLKIQPAKLEDSAVYLCASSLRLLKNTGELFFGEGSRLTVL.

The CDR3 protein is CAGQGRADTEAFF. Written as DNA, the CDR3 is TGTGCCGGACAGGGGAGGGCGGACACTGAAGCTTTCTTT. V is TRBV30 and J is TRBJ1-1; 9 bases match TRBD1. The CDR3 is 13 amino acids. Germline lookup yields CDR1 GTSNPN and CDR2 SVGIG (reference sequence). The V segment lost 8 bases and the J segment 3 bases; nucleotides outside the gene matches: 7.

The rearrangement links TRBV29-1 to TRBJ1-1; no clear D gene. This CDR3 is built from 11 residues. Trimming shortened V by 1 base and J by 11 bases, and 11 bases separated the two germline ends. From germline, CDR1 is SQVTM and CDR2 ANQGSEA. CDR3 DNA: TGCAGCGTTGAAGGGATTGGAACGGCTTTCTTT. It encodes CSVEGIGTAFF.

This clone was picked up a small number of times. J is TRBJ1-4 and V is TRBV6-5; 11 nucleotides line up with TRBD1. V dropped 4 bases and J dropped 7; count of bases not matched to a gene: 5. This CDR3 spans 15 amino acids. Germline-derived CDR1 and CDR2 are MNHEY and SVGAGI. Written as DNA, the CDR3 is TGTGCCAGCAGTTTGACCGGGACAGGGGGTGAAAAACTGTTTTTT. Encoded protein: CASSLTGTGGEKLFF.

The chain uses TRBV4-3 and TRBJ2-2, with 7 bases lining up with TRBD1. CDR1 and CDR2 from the germline V gene are LGHNA and YSLEER. The V segment lost 2 bases and the J segment 6 bases; nucleotides outside the gene matches: 6. The CDR3 runs 15 residues. CDR3 amino acids: CASSQSEGAPGELFF. CDR3 DNA sequence: TGCGCCAGCAGCCAAAGTGAGGGGGCGCCCGGGGAGCTGTTTTTT.

This clone appeared a few times. The rearrangement uses TRBV7-8 and TRBJ1-1; 8 bases map to TRBD1. The V gene's germline CDR1 is SGHVS and CDR2 FQNEAQ. The CDR3 length is 17 residues. With 5 bases clipped from V and 1 base from J, the junction kept 12 bases outside the gene matches. The CDR3 sequence: CASSPYVGTGPNTEAFF. CDR3 nucleotide sequence: TGTGCCAGCAGCCCGTACGTCGGGACAGGTCCGAACACTGAAGCTTTCTTT.

This rearrangement joins TRBV30 to TRBJ2-2, with a weak D call TRBD2 (5 bases). The CDR3 consists of 12 residues. V lost 0 bases and J lost 8, with 7 bases in between. Per germline, CDR1 GTSNPN and CDR2 SVGIG (reference sequence). The CDR3 reads CAWSVPGGELFF. The CDR3 coding sequence is TGTGCCTGGAGTGTACCGGGGGGGGAGCTGTTTTTT.

This chain links TRBV11-3 with TRBJ2-3; 7 nucleotides match TRBD2. The CDR3 spans 14 residues. Looked up from germline, CDR1 is SGHNT and CDR2 is YENEEA. The V gene end was trimmed by 3 bases and the J gene end by 4 bases; junction bases not matched to a gene: 4. This chain's CDR3 is CASSLTSGADTQYF. The CDR3 nucleotides read TGTGCCAGCAGCTTGACGAGCGGGGCAGATACGCAGTATTTT.

Concerning this clone: A read error may account for a junction end that differs from germline. The chain uses TRBV30 and TRBJ1-5; 12 bases line up with TRBD1. CDR3 length equals 16 residues. Germline lookup yields CDR1 GTSNPN and CDR2 SVGIG (reference sequence). Written as DNA, the CDR3 is TGTGCCTGGAGTGTAGGGGGACAGGGGGCGGATCAGGCCCAGCATTTT. The encoded protein is CAWSVGGQGADQAQHF.

J is TRBJ1-2 and V is TRBV5-1, with D possibly TRBD1 on 6 matching bases. The length of the CDR3 is 16 residues. Germline values: CDR1 SGHRS, CDR2 YFSETQ. V shed 0 bases and J shed 5 bases, with 17 bases lying between them. CDR3 protein: CASSLAGQRTTYGYTF. CDR3 DNA: TGCGCCAGCAGCTTGGCCGGACAGCGAACGACGTATGGCTACACCTTC.

The chain links TRBV30 to TRBJ2-1; TRBD2 is a possible D gene (5 bases). V dropped 2 bases and J dropped 4 bases, with 15 bases sitting between them. The CDR3 totals 15 residues. Germline V gene data show CDR1 as GTSNPN and CDR2 as SVGIG (reference sequence). The CDR3, as DNA: TGTGCCTGGAGTCTCAGGCGATCGGGGTACAATGAGCAGTTCTTC. It codes for CAWSLRRSGYNEQFF.

The chain employs TRBV30 and TRBJ1-2; 9 bases match TRBD1. The germline CDR1 and CDR2 sequences are GTSNPN and SVGIG (reference sequence). The ends lost 2 bases at V and 10 bases at J; junction bases unmatched: 8. This CDR3 is built from 13 residues. The CDR3 loop reads CAWSRGQGEYYTF. The CDR3 nucleotides are TGTGCCTGGAGTCGGGGACAGGGTGAATACTACACCTTC.

This chain uses TRBV30 with TRBJ1-1, with a weak D call TRBD1 (5 bases). V lost 3 bases and J lost 6, with 14 bases in between. This CDR3 region has 13 residues. Germline CDR1 and CDR2: GTSNPN and SVGIG (reference sequence). Here the CDR3 reads CAWSSTGTPEAFF. In DNA form, the CDR3 reads TGTGCCTGGAGCTCGACGGGGACTCCTGAAGCTTTCTTT.

This clone was seen only a few times. CDR3 sequence reads: CSALQGAWDGYTF. DNA of the CDR3: TGCAGCGCTCTACAGGGGGCCTGGGATGGCTACACCTTC. The V and J genes are TRBV29-1 and TRBJ1-2; 9 bases align to TRBD1. The length of the CDR3 is 13 residues. Germline V CDR1 and CDR2: SQVTM, ANQGSEA. V trimming: 7 bases; J trimming: 6 bases; junction bases outside the gene matches: 9. Full variable domain (missing parts from reference TRBV29-1 and TRBJ1-2): SAVISQKPSRDICQRGTSLTIQCQVDSQVTMMFWYRQQPGQSLTLIATANQGSEATYESGFVIDKFPISRPNLTFSTLTVSNMSPEDSSIYLCSALQGAWDGYTFGSGTRLTVV.

This clone was seen only a few times. J is TRBJ2-6 and V is TRBV30; tentative D call: TRBD2 (5 bases). The CDR3 runs to 13 residues. V lost 6 bases and J lost 1, with 7 bases in between. Germline V CDR1 and CDR2: GTSNPN, SVGIG (reference sequence). The CDR3 loop is CACTGSGANVLTF. The CDR3 coding sequence is TGTGCCTGTACGGGGTCTGGGGCCAACGTCCTGACTTTC.

For this clone: At one boundary the junction diverges from the germline segment, which might be a read error. The chain carries TRBV5-6 and TRBJ2-7, with D uncertain. The CDR3 extends over 11 amino acids. CDR1 is SGHDT, CDR2 YYEEEE, per germline. CDR3 DNA: TGTGCCAGCAGTCGGACCGAACGGGTGCTCTTC. It encodes CASSRTERVLF.